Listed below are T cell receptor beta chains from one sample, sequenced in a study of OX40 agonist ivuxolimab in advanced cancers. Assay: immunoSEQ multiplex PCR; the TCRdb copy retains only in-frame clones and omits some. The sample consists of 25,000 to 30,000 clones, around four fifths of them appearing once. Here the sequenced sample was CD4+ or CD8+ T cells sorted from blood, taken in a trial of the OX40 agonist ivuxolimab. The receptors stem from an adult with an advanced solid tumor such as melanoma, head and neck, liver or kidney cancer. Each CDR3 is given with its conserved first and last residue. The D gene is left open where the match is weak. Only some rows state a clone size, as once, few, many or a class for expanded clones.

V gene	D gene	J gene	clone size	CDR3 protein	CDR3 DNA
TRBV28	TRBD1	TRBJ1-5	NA	CASTLMTGGFRPQHF	TGTGCCAGCACCCTCATGACAGGGGGTTTTCGGCCCCAGCATTTT
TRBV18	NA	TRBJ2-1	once	CASSLSGSSYNEQFF	TGTGCCAGCTCACTGTCCGGGAGCTCCTACAATGAGCAGTTCTTC
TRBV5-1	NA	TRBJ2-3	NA	CASSRDSTDTQYF	TGCGCCAGCAGCCGCGATAGCACAGATACGCAGTATTTT
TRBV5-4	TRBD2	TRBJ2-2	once	CASSFSGTYTGELFF	TGTGCCAGCAGCTTTAGCGGGACCTACACCGGGGAGCTGTTTTTT
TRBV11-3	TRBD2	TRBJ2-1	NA	CASSLGDAGGLFYNEQFF	TGTGCCAGCAGCTTAGGCGATGCGGGGGGGCTTTTCTACAATGAGCAGTTCTTC
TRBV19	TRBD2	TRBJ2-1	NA	CARPLAGTSYNEQFF	TGTGCCAGACCTCTAGCGGGGACTTCCTACAATGAGCAGTTCTTC
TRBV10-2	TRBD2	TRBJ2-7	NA	CASWSGGHEQYF	TGCGCCAGCTGGAGCGGGGGCCACGAGCAGTACTTC
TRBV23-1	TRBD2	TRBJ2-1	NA	CASSRPGTSGSNEQFF	TGCGCCAGCAGTCGACCCGGGACTAGCGGGAGTAATGAGCAGTTCTTC
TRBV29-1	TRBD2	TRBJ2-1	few	CSGSGRAFSYNEQFF	TGCAGCGGAAGCGGGAGGGCCTTCTCCTACAATGAGCAGTTCTTC
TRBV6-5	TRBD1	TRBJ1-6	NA	CASSYRQGSPLHF	TGTGCCAGCAGTTACAGACAGGGATCACCCCTCCACTTT
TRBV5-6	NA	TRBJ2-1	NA	CASSQVIRGNEQFF	TGTGCCAGCAGCCAAGTGATTCGAGGGAATGAGCAGTTCTTC
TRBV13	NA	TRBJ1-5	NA	CASSLGRNNQPQHF	TGTGCCAGCAGCTTAGGACGGAACAATCAGCCCCAGCATTTT
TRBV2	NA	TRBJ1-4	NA	CASTVGRDEKLFF	TGTGCCAGCACAGTTGGGAGGGATGAAAAACTGTTTTTT
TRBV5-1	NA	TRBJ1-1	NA	CASSLFRENTEAFF	TGCGCCAGCAGCTTGTTCAGGGAGAACACTGAAGCTTTCTTT
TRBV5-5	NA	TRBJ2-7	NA	CASSGQDEQYF	TGTGCCAGCAGCGGGCAGGACGAGCAGTACTTC
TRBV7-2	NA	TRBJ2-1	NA	CASSYRDWPFF	TGTGCCAGCAGTTACCGAGACTGGCCGTTCTTC
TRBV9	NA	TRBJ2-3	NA	CASNPTRPGDTQYF	TGTGCCAGCAACCCCACTCGCCCGGGCGATACGCAGTATTTT
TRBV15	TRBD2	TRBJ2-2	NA	CATIGTSGSSDGELFF	TGTGCCACTATAGGGACTAGCGGGAGTTCGGACGGGGAGCTGTTTTTT
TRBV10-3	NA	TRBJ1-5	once	CAISESGQGNQPQHF	TGTGCCATCAGTGAGTCTGGGCAGGGCAATCAGCCCCAGCATTTT
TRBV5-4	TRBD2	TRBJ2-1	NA	CASSLVGRVAYNEQFF	TGTGCCAGCAGCTTGGTCGGGAGGGTGGCCTACAATGAGCAGTTCTTC
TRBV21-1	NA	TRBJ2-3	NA	CASSCNPRGSTDTQYF	TGTGCCAGCAGCTGTAACCCGCGGGGCAGCACAGATACGCAGTATTTT
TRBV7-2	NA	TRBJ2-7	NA	CASRQGASYEQYF	TGTGCCAGCCGGCAGGGTGCATCCTACGAGCAGTACTTC
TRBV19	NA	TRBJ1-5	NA	CASSVRGDGSNQPQHF	TGTGCCAGTAGTGTCCGAGGGGACGGTAGCAATCAGCCCCAGCATTTT
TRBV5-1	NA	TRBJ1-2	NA	CASAGQGKEDYGYTF	TGCGCCAGCGCCGGGCAGGGCAAGGAGGACTATGGCTACACCTTC
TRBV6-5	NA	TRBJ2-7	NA	CASSPGAGGSYEQYF	TGTGCCAGCAGCCCGGGGGCAGGCGGCTCCTACGAGCAGTACTTC
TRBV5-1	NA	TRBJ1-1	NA	CASSLETGALTEAFF	TGCGCCAGCAGCTTGGAAACTGGGGCACTCACTGAAGCTTTCTTT
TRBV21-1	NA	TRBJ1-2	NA	CASRNRKTYGYTF	TGTGCCAGCAGAAACAGAAAGACCTATGGCTACACCTTC
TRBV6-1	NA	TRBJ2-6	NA	CASSEGVSGANVLTF	TGTGCCAGCAGTGAAGGGGTCTCTGGGGCCAACGTCCTGACTTTC
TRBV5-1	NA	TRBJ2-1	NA	CASTIPGSRGNEQFF	TGCGCCAGCACTATACCGGGATCAAGGGGGAATGAGCAGTTCTTC
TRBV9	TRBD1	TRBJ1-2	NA	CASSASDRDWYGYTF	TGTGCCAGCAGCGCGAGCGACAGGGATTGGTATGGCTACACCTTC
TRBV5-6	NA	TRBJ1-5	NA	CASSSRGGFYSNQPQHF	TGTGCCAGCAGCTCGCGAGGAGGGTTCTATAGCAATCAGCCCCAGCATTTT
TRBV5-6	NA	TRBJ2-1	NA	CASSAGSYNEQFF	TGTGCCAGCAGCGCAGGCTCCTACAATGAGCAGTTCTTC
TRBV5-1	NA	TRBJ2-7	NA	CASSLGILKDRGTLGEQYF	TGCGCCAGCAGCTTGGGGATCCTGAAGGACAGAGGGACCCTCGGCGAGCAGTACTTC
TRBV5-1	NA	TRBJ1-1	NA	CASSFAGLDTEAFF	TGCGCCAGCAGCTTCGCGGGTTTAGACACTGAAGCTTTCTTT
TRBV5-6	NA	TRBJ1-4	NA	CASSLDRGDLGKLFF	TGTGCCAGCAGCTTGGATCGCGGAGATTTAGGAAAACTGTTTTTT
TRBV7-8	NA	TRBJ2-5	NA	CASSLVLVAETQYF	TGTGCCAGCAGCTTAGTTCTGGTTGCAGAGACCCAGTACTTC
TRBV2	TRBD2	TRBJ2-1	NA	CASGAGDSYNEQFF	TGTGCCAGCGGGGCGGGGGACTCCTACAATGAGCAGTTCTTC
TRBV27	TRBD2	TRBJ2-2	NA	CASSPLAGNTGELFF	TGTGCCAGCAGTCCGCTAGCGGGTAACACCGGGGAGCTGTTTTTT
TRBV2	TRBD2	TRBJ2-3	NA	CASSAPAGGSTDTQYF	TGTGCCAGCAGCGCCCCGGCGGGGGGCAGCACAGATACGCAGTATTTT
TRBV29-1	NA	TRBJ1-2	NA	CSAPGVHGYTF	TGCAGCGCCCCAGGGGTGCATGGCTACACCTTC
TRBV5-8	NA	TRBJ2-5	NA	CASSLAGGFETQYF	TGTGCCAGCAGCTTGGCGGGGGGCTTTGAGACCCAGTACTTC
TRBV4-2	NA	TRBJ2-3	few	CASSQGRDTQYF	TGTGCCAGCAGCCAAGGCCGAGATACGCAGTATTTT